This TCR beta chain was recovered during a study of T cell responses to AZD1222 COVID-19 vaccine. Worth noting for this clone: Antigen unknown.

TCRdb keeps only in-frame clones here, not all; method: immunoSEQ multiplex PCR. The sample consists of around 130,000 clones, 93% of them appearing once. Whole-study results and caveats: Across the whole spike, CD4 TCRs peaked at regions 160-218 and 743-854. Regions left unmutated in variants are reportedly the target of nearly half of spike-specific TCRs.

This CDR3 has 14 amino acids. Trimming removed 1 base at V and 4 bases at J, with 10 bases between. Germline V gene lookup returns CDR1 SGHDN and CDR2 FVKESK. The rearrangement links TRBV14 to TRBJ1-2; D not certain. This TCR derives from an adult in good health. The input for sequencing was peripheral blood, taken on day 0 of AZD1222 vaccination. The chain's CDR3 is CASSQVRHFYGYTF. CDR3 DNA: TGTGCCAGCAGCCAAGTAAGACACTTCTATGGCTACACCTTC.